These 30 T cell receptor beta chains originate from one sample sequenced in a study of T cell responses to AZD1222 COVID-19 vaccine. The data were produced by immunoSEQ multiplex PCR, yet TCRdb's version contains in-frame clones alone and is incomplete. The sample lists 90,000 to 120,000 clones, 75% to 90% seen once, with around 4.5% in the top ten. The sample consisted of peripheral blood, taken on day 0 of AZD1222 vaccination. These receptors were collected from an adult in good health.

Points on this clone: Sequence at one end of the junction differs from germline and may be a read error. The chain links TRBV7-2 to TRBJ1-1, with no clear D. The germline V gene encodes CDR1 SGHTA and CDR2 FQGNSA. The CDR3 covers 14 residues. The CDR3 is CASSLRHMNIEAFF. The CDR3 DNA reads TGTGCCAGCAGCTTAAGACATATGAACATTGAAGCTTTCTTT.

The CDR3 protein is CAWSDRGDGYTF. The CDR3 DNA reads as TGTGCCTGGAGTGATCGGGGAGATGGCTACACCTTC. The chain is built from TRBV30 and TRBJ1-2, with D unresolved. V gave up 1 base and J gave up 6 bases, with 9 bases separating them. The CDR3 has 12 residues. The germline V gene encodes CDR1 GTSNPN and CDR2 SVGIG (reference sequence).

This chain joins TRBV12-3 or TRBV12-4 and TRBJ2-7; a possible D gene is TRBD1 (5 bases). This CDR3 has 11 residues. V shed 3 bases and J shed 6 bases, with 6 bases lying between them. This CDR3 reads CASSFRAEQYF. The CDR3, as DNA: TGTGCCAGCAGTTTCAGGGCCGAGCAGTACTTC.

The V gene is TRBV12-3 or TRBV12-4, the J gene TRBJ1-2; no firm D call. The CDR3 runs 11 residues. V lost 11 bases, J lost 2 bases, and 9 bases lay in between. The CDR3, as DNA: TGTGCCTGCGGGGTCAACTATGGCTACACCTTC. Encoded protein: CACGVNYGYTF.

For the CDR3, the DNA is TGTGCCAGCAGCTTAGAGGGACTAGCGGTCCTCGAGACCCAGTACTTC. It is translated as CASSLEGLAVLETQYF. The J gene is TRBJ2-5, the V gene TRBV13, with 11 nucleotides matching TRBD2. CDR1 PRHDT and CDR2 FYEKMQ come from the germline V gene (reference sequence). This CDR3 contains 16 residues. Unmatched junction bases numbered 6, after V lost 1 base and J lost 5 bases.

The chain joins TRBV29-1 to TRBJ2-3; 7 bases map to TRBD2. The CDR3 sequence is 15 residues long. The ends lost 1 base at V and 6 bases at J; junction bases unmatched: 10. Germline V gives CDR1 SQVTM, CDR2 ANQGSEA. CDR3 in DNA: TGCAGCGTTGAAGTGAGCGGGCGGGGGAGCGATACGCAGTATTTT. Its protein product is CSVEVSGRGSDTQYF.

The rearrangement joins TRBV6-5 to TRBJ1-6; D possibly corresponds to TRBD1 (5 bases). The germline V gene encodes CDR1 MNHEY and CDR2 SVGAGI. The CDR3 length is 14 residues. Trimming removed 7 bases at V and 7 bases at J, with 14 bases between. CDR3 sequence (DNA): TGTGCCAGCACCTCCGGGACGGGAAATTCACCCCTCCACTTT. Translating gives CASTSGTGNSPLHF.

The chain carries TRBV29-1 and TRBJ1-4, with D unclear. The ends were cut back, 7 bases at V and 7 bases at J, with 13 bases in the middle. Germline assignment: CDR1 SQVTM and CDR2 ANQGSEA. The CDR3 runs 12 residues. The CDR3 DNA reads as TGCAGCGCGAGGACCGGGCCTGAAAAACTGTTTTTT. Translated: CSARTGPEKLFF.

V gene TRBV28 combines with J gene TRBJ2-1; 8 bases are shared with TRBD2. The V gene's germline CDR1 is MDHEN and CDR2 SYDVKM. Trimming removed 7 bases from V and 3 bases from J; junction bases left unmatched: 8. CDR3 length: 15 amino acids. The CDR3 nucleotides read TGTGCCAGCAATCTTGCCGGGACTAGCTACAATGAGCAGTTCTTC. Protein product: CASNLAGTSYNEQFF.

This sequence joins TRBV30 and TRBJ1-2, with D perhaps TRBD1 (6 bases). CDR1 is GTSNPN and CDR2 is SVGIG in the germline V gene (reference sequence). This CDR3 has 15 residues. V was cut by 5 bases and J by 2 bases, with 18 bases left in between. CDR3 nucleotides: TGTGCCTGGGCCGTGGCGGGGGGCGCGAACTATGGCTACACCTTC. This encodes CAWAVAGGANYGYTF.

This chain connects TRBV27 to TRBJ1-2, with 7 nucleotides matching TRBD1. Germline V gives CDR1 MNHEY, CDR2 SMNVEV (reference sequence). This CDR3 has 15 residues. Trimming cost V 0 bases and J 7 bases; bases outside gene matches: 8. CDR3 sequence (DNA): TGTGCCAGCAGTTTATCGGCGCAGGGGGTTCTTGGCTACACCTTC. It encodes CASSLSAQGVLGYTF.

This rearrangement joins TRBV25-1 to TRBJ1-3; no firm D call. The CDR3 sequence is 13 residues long. Germline loops: CDR1 MGHDK, CDR2 SYGVNS. Between the trimmed V and J ends, which lost 4 bases and 0 bases, there was a span of 4 bases. In nucleotides, the CDR3 is TGTGCCAGCAGTGCCTTCTCTGGAAACACCATATATTTT. This gives the protein CASSAFSGNTIYF.

V usage is TRBV6-2 or TRBV6-3 and J usage is TRBJ1-4, with D tentatively TRBD1 (5 bases). The CDR3 loop spans 15 amino acids. Trimming shortened V by 5 bases and J by 5 bases, and 15 bases separated the two germline ends. CDR1 and CDR2 (germline): MNHEY, SVGEGT. The CDR3 DNA reads as TGTGCCAGCAGTCGCCCCGGGACGGGGAATGAAAAACTGTTTTTT. It is translated as CASSRPGTGNEKLFF.

This chain uses TRBV7-2 with TRBJ1-3, with D possibly matching TRBD1 (5 bases). The length of the CDR3 is 13 residues. CDR1 is SGHTA, CDR2 FQGNSA, per germline. Deletions cut 5 bases from V and 4 bases from J, with 9 bases between. CDR3 protein: CASSPKGGNTIYF. CDR3 nucleotides: TGTGCCAGCAGCCCTAAGGGGGGAAACACCATATATTTT. The full variable domain, in which reference TRBV7-2 and TRBJ1-3 provide the parts outside the CDR3, is GAGVSQSPSNKVTEKGKDVELRCDPISGHTALYWYRQSLGQGLEFLIYFQGNSAPDKSGLPSDRFSAERTGGSVSTLTIQRTQQEDSAVYLCASSPKGGNTIYFGEGSWLTVV.

The rearrangement links TRBV11-2 to TRBJ2-7; 10 bases line up with TRBD2. The CDR3 is made up of 15 amino acids. The junction had 8 bases not matched to a gene; V was cut back by 5 bases and J by 4 bases. Germline CDR1 and CDR2: SGHAT and FQNNGV. The CDR3 bases are TGTGCCAGCAGCCCCGGACTAGCGGACCCATACGAGCAGTACTTC. It specifies CASSPGLADPYEQYF.

The chain carries TRBV18 and TRBJ1-1; D uncertain. Germline assignment: CDR1 KGHSH and CDR2 LQKENI. The CDR3 is 12 residues long. The ends were cut back, 3 bases at V and 5 bases at J, with 7 bases in the middle. The DNA for the CDR3 is TGTGCCAGCTCACCCCGGGAAACTGAAGCTTTCTTT. It is translated as CASSPRETEAFF.

In its sample, this clone was seen a few times. The V gene is TRBV7-2, the J gene TRBJ2-1, with 9 bases fitting TRBD2. CDR1 and CDR2 (germline): SGHTA, FQGNSA. The CDR3 length is 15 residues. The ends lost 5 bases at V and 3 bases at J; junction bases unmatched: 5. The CDR3 bases are TGTGCCAGCAGCATTAGCGGGAGTAACTACAATGAGCAGTTCTTC. Encoded protein: CASSISGSNYNEQFF.

The chain employs TRBV28 and TRBJ1-2, with TRBD1 matching 12 bases. Germline V gene lookup returns CDR1 MDHEN and CDR2 SYDVKM. The V and J ends lost 8 bases and 8 bases, in that order; junction bases with no gene match: 12. The CDR3 consists of 15 residues. The DNA for the CDR3 is TGTGCCAGCGTGTACTCGGGACAGGGGGCGAGGGGCTACACCTTC. This gives the protein CASVYSGQGARGYTF.

This clone was observed a single time. The chain links TRBV25-1 to TRBJ1-5; TRBD1 aligns across 7 bases. After removal of 8 bases from V and 0 bases from J, the junction contained 7 bases not matched to a gene. CDR3 length equals 15 residues. Germline V gene lookup returns CDR1 MGHDK and CDR2 SYGVNS. CDR3 bases: TGTGCCAGCTCAGGGGGGTCCCTTAGCAATCAGCCCCAGCATTTT. Encoded protein: CASSGGSLSNQPQHF.

This chain connects TRBV12-3 or TRBV12-4 to TRBJ2-5; tentatively, D is TRBD1 or TRBD2 (5 bases each). The CDR3 contains 13 residues. The V and J ends lost 2 bases and 8 bases respectively, with 12 bases between them. The CDR3 DNA reads TGTGCCAGCAGTTTAAAGAGGGGAGAAACCCAGTACTTC. Translated, it gives CASSLKRGETQYF.

This clone was counted once. The genes are TRBV5-3 and TRBJ1-5; no clear D. TRBV5-3 carries the ORF label, with uncertain function. CDR3 length: 17 amino acids. The V gene lost 0 bases and the J gene lost 0 bases, with 13 bases spanning the gap. The CDR3 here is CARSLGPSWGSNQPQHF. For the CDR3, the DNA is TGTGCCAGAAGCTTGGGTCCGTCCTGGGGTAGCAATCAGCCCCAGCATTTT.

V is TRBV5-5 and J is TRBJ2-1, with 10 positions matching TRBD2. Trimming took 0 bases from V and 7 from J; bases not matched to a gene: 10. CDR3 length: 17 residues. Germline lookup yields CDR1 SGHKS and CDR2 YYEKEE (reference sequence). The CDR3 here is CASSLVAGGYQRNEQFF. As DNA, the CDR3 is TGTGCCAGCAGCTTGGTAGCGGGAGGTTATCAGAGGAATGAGCAGTTCTTC.

This clone was seen only once. V usage is TRBV2 and J usage is TRBJ2-5; 8 nucleotides align to TRBD2. The V and J ends lost 6 bases and 3 bases, in that order; junction bases with no gene match: 15. In germline, CDR1 is SNHLY, CDR2 FYNNEI. The CDR3 totals 17 residues. The CDR3 reads CASRTLDEAGGEETQYF. The CDR3 bases are TGTGCCAGCAGAACGCTCGACGAGGCGGGGGGCGAAGAGACCCAGTACTTC.

The rearrangement links TRBV5-4 to TRBJ1-1, with D possibly being TRBD1 (5 bases). V lost 4 bases, J lost 3 bases, and 16 bases lay in between. The CDR3 contains 15 residues. The germline V gene encodes CDR1 SGHNT and CDR2 YYREEE (reference sequence). The CDR3 loop is CASSPRTREDTEAFF. The CDR3 nucleotides are TGTGCCAGCAGCCCACGGACACGGGAGGACACTGAAGCTTTCTTT. Full variable domain (rest looked up from reference TRBV5-4 and TRBJ1-1): ETGVTQSPTHLIKTRGQQVTLRCSSQSGHNTVSWYQQALGQGPQFIFQYYREEENGRGNFPPRFSGLQFPNYSSELNVNALELDDSALYLCASSPRTREDTEAFFGQGTRLTVV.

The chain recombines TRBV7-2 with TRBJ1-3; no definite D call. The CDR3 is made up of 13 amino acids. Germline loops: CDR1 SGHTA, CDR2 FQGNSA. Trimming stripped 0 bases from V and 2 bases from J, with 2 bases between. This chain's CDR3 is CASSLAPGNTIYF. DNA of the CDR3: TGTGCCAGCAGCTTAGCCCCTGGAAACACCATATATTTT.

A single count supports this clone. The chain recombines TRBV7-2 with TRBJ2-3, with 9 bases that match TRBD2. The germline V gene has CDR1 SGHTA and CDR2 FQGNSA. There are 16 residues in the CDR3. The V and J ends lost 5 bases and 6 bases, in that order; junction bases with no gene match: 12. CDR3 protein: CASSPKLAGVGDTQYF. DNA for the CDR3: TGTGCCAGCAGCCCCAAATTAGCGGGAGTGGGGGATACGCAGTATTTT.

The rearrangement uses TRBV7-9 and TRBJ1-2; TRBD1 agrees at 8 bases. This CDR3 is built from 13 residues. The V gene's germline CDR1 is SEHNR and CDR2 FQNEAQ (reference sequence). V lost 5 bases, J lost 7 bases, and 6 bases stayed unmatched. The CDR3 loop reads CASSQGQGPGYTF. CDR3 sequence (DNA): TGTGCCAGCAGCCAAGGACAGGGTCCTGGCTACACCTTC.

The chain employs TRBV2 and TRBJ1-2; D remains ambiguous. Trimming took 0 bases from V and 2 from J, leaving 7 bases between them. The germline CDR1 and CDR2 sequences are SNHLY and FYNNEI. This CDR3 region has 14 residues. CDR3 in DNA: TGTGCCAGCAGTGAAGCCCCAGTAAACTATGGCTACACCTTC. It is translated as CASSEAPVNYGYTF.

This chain uses TRBV12-1 with TRBJ1-2; the table's TRBD1 call for D was not verified on the DNA. TRBV12-1 is annotated as a pseudogene. CDR3 size: 16 residues. In DNA form, the CDR3 reads TGTGCCAGCAGCACTAGCTTACAGGGGCCTGAGTATGGCTACACCTTC. Translating it yields CASSTSLQGPEYGYTF.

The chain joins TRBV28 to TRBJ2-7; TRBD2 might be the D (6 bases). Trimming removed 6 bases at V and 0 bases at J, with 33 bases between. Germline V lookup: CDR1 MDHEN, CDR2 SYDVKM. There are 21 residues in the CDR3. In DNA, the CDR3 is TGTGCCAGCAGGTCTAGATCCCCCGGGGGACGACGGGTATCCGCCTCCTACGAGCAGTACTTC. The encoded protein is CASRSRSPGGRRVSASYEQYF. The full variable domain, with the rest looked up from reference TRBV28 and TRBJ2-7, is DVKVTQSSRYLVKRTGEKVFLECVQDMDHENMFWYRQDPGLGLRLIYFSYDVKMKEKGDIPEGYSVSREKKERFSLILESASTNQTSMYLCASRSRSPGGRRVSASYEQYFGPGTRLTVT.